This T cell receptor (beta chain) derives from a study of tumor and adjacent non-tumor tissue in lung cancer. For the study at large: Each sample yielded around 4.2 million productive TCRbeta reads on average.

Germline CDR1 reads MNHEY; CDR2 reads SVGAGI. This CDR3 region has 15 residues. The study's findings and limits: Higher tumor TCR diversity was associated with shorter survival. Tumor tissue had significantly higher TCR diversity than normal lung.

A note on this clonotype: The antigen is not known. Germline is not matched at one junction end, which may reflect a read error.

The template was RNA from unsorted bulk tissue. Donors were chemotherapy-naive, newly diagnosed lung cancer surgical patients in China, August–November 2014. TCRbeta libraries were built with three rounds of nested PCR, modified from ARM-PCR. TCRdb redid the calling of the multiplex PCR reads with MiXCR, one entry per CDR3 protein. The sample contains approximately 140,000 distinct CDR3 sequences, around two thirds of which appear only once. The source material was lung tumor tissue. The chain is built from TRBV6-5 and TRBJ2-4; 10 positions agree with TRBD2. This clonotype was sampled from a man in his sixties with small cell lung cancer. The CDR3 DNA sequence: TGTGCCAGCAGTTACGAGCGGGAGGGCCCAAACATTCAGTATTTC. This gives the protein CASSYEREGPNIQYF.